A selection of T cell receptor beta chains follows, all from one sample in a study of cytomegalovirus exposure and HLA in healthy donors. Only in-frame clones appear in the TCRdb table, and some are missing; sequencing was by immunoSEQ multiplex PCR. The data show about 190,000 clones, around 82% seen once. Sequencing was performed on PBMCs. These receptors were taken from a boy between 10 and 17 years old in good health and CMV-seronegative. The CDR3 runs from the conserved cysteine through the conserved F or W. The order of the fields is CDR3 DNA, CDR3 protein, J gene, D gene, CDR3 length, V gene, clone size. D genes are given only for firm matches. Some rows mark clone size as missing; the rest say once, few, many or name a class of expanded clone.

TGTGCCAGCAGTGAACGCACAGTGAATCAGCCCCAGCATTTT CASSERTVNQPQHF TRBJ1-5 - 14 TRBV2 -
TGTGCCAGCAGCTCCTTCCCGGCTAGCGGGGGCCGAATATCTGCCTACAATGAGCAGTTCTTC CASSSFPASGGRISAYNEQFF TRBJ2-1 TRBD2 21 TRBV7-6 -
TGTGCCAGCAGTGGAGGGTACGAGCAGTACTTC CASSGGYEQYF TRBJ2-7 - 11 TRBV2 -
TGTGCCAGCAGTGACTCCCTTAGCAGCGGCCGAGATACGCAGTATTTT CASSDSLSSGRDTQYF TRBJ2-3 - 16 TRBV6-4 -
TGTGCCAGCAGCTTAGGCAGGGGGAACACTGAAGCTTTCTTT CASSLGRGNTEAFF TRBJ1-1 - 14 TRBV7-8 -
TGTGCCAGCAGTTACGGAGGCCAGCCCCAGCATTTT CASSYGGQPQHF TRBJ1-5 - 12 TRBV6-9 -
TGTGCCAGCAGCTTCAGCAGCGGGGGGGGAGGCTACGAGCAGTACTTC CASSFSSGGGGYEQYF TRBJ2-7 TRBD2 16 TRBV7-9 -
TGTGCCAGCAGCCGGGGACACGTAAACTCTGGAAACACCATATATTTT CASSRGHVNSGNTIYF TRBJ1-3 - 16 TRBV7-6 -
TGTGCCAGCAGCTTGGGGGTAAGCGACGAGCAGTACTTC CASSLGVSDEQYF TRBJ2-7 - 13 TRBV5-4 -
TGTGCCAGTAGTATTGATGGCGGGAGGGCCGGGGAGCAGTTCTTC CASSIDGGRAGEQFF TRBJ2-1 TRBD2 15 TRBV19 -
TGTGCCAGCAGTGACGACAGGGGCAATCAGCCCCAGCATTTT CASSDDRGNQPQHF TRBJ1-5 TRBD1 14 TRBV2 -
TGTGCCAGCAGTCTAGCGGGGGGTCCCTACAATGAGCAGTTCTTC CASSLAGGPYNEQFF TRBJ2-1 TRBD2 15 TRBV6-5 -
TGTGCCAGCAGCTTAGGAGGGGGCGATGAAAAACTGTTTTTT CASSLGGGDEKLFF TRBJ1-4 TRBD1 14 TRBV7-8 -
TGTGCCAGCAGTCCGGACAGGGGGCTGGGTTCACCCCTCCACTTT CASSPDRGLGSPLHF TRBJ1-6 TRBD1 15 TRBV28 -
TGTGCCAGCAGCCTATTAGGGTACGGGGGCTCCTACGAGCAGTACTTC CASSLLGYGGSYEQYF TRBJ2-7 - 16 TRBV27 -
TGCGCCAGCAGCGTGGGGCGGACAGGCGGGGCCAACGTCCTGACTTTC CASSVGRTGGANVLTF TRBJ2-6 TRBD1 16 TRBV5-1 -
TGTGCCAGCAGCCGGACTAGCACAGATACGCAGTATTTT CASSRTSTDTQYF TRBJ2-3 - 13 TRBV14 once
TGTGCCTGGAACGGTGGTGGCTACACCTTC CAWNGGGYTF TRBJ1-2 - 10 TRBV30 few
TGTGCCAGCAGCTTATCCGCAGGGAACACTGAAGCTTTCTTT CASSLSAGNTEAFF TRBJ1-1 - 14 TRBV7-8 -
TGTGCCAGTAGTGCGACAGGGGGCCGTGGTACGCAGTATTTT CASSATGGRGTQYF TRBJ2-3 TRBD1 14 TRBV19 -
TGTGCCAGCAGCCCATCCGGTTCTTGGGAGACCCAGTACTTC CASSPSGSWETQYF TRBJ2-5 - 14 TRBV5-4 -
TGTGCCATCGACGGGGTGGGCTATGGCTACACCTTC CAIDGVGYGYTF TRBJ1-2 - 12 TRBV10-3 -
TGTGCCAGCAGCTTAACGCGTGACACTCATACGCAGTATTTT CASSLTRDTHTQYF TRBJ2-3 - 14 TRBV7-3 -
TGTGCCAGCAGCTTGGATTGGCGGGTCTCCTACGAGCAGTACTTC CASSLDWRVSYEQYF TRBJ2-7 - 15 TRBV5-5 -
TGTGCCAGCAGTTTATCGTTTCCAGGCCCGGGGGAGACCCAGTACTTC CASSLSFPGPGETQYF TRBJ2-5 - 16 TRBV28 once
TGTGCCTGGAGTGGGGGCGGGGGTCGAGAGCAGTACTTC CAWSGGGGREQYF TRBJ2-5 TRBD2 13 TRBV30 -
TGTGCCAGCAGTTTACCAGCGGGACAGGGGGCGAAGCAGCCCCAGCATTTT CASSLPAGQGAKQPQHF TRBJ1-5 TRBD1 17 TRBV28 -
TGTGCCAGCAGCTTGTCGCGACTAGCTTACAATGAGCAGTTCTTC CASSLSRLAYNEQFF TRBJ2-1 TRBD2 15 TRBV5-6 few
TGTGCCAGCAGCTTAGTTGTGGGGACTAGCGGTGATTTAAACGAGCAGTACTTC CASSLVVGTSGDLNEQYF TRBJ2-7 TRBD2 18 TRBV11-2 -
TGTGCCAGCTCACCACAGGGGTACTATGGCTACACCTTC CASSPQGYYGYTF TRBJ1-2 - 13 TRBV18 -
TGTGCCAGCAGTTCAGGGGGCGTGCAGCCCCAGCATTTT CASSSGGVQPQHF TRBJ1-5 TRBD1 13 TRBV27 few